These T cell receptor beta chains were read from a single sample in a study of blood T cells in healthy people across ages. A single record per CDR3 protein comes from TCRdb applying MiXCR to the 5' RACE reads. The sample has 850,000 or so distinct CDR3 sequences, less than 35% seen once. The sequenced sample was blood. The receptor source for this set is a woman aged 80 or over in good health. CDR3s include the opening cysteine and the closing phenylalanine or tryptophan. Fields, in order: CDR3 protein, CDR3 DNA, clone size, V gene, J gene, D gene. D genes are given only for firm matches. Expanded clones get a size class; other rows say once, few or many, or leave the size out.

CDR3aa: CASSFLDRGYGYTF; CDR3nt: TGTGCCAGCAGTTTTCTTGACAGGGGCTATGGCTACACCTTC; abundance: many; v_gene: TRBV12-3/TRBV12-4; j_gene: TRBJ1-2; d_gene: TRBD1
CDR3aa: CASSPHPLAGRRETQYF; CDR3nt: TGTGCCAGCAGTCCACATCCCTTAGCGGGGCGCCGAGAGACCCAGTACTTC; abundance: -; v_gene: TRBV12-3/TRBV12-4; j_gene: TRBJ2-5; d_gene: TRBD2
CDR3aa: CASSRQGTVLTFF; CDR3nt: TGTGCCAGCAGTCGACAGGGGACAGTTCTAACTTTCTTT; abundance: many; v_gene: TRBV6-5; j_gene: TRBJ1-1; d_gene: TRBD1
CDR3aa: CASSVGVAGDTYEQYF; CDR3nt: TGTGCCAGCAGCGTAGGAGTAGCGGGCGACACCTACGAGCAGTACTTC; abundance: -; v_gene: TRBV5-4; j_gene: TRBJ2-7; d_gene: TRBD2
CDR3aa: CASSLGGSLSYEQYF; CDR3nt: TGTGCCAGCAGTCTTGGGGGTTCCCTCTCCTACGAGCAGTACTTC; abundance: -; v_gene: TRBV14; j_gene: TRBJ2-7; d_gene: -
CDR3aa: CASSYTSSSYEQYF; CDR3nt: TGTGCCAGCAGTTATACTAGCTCCTCCTACGAGCAGTACTTC; abundance: many; v_gene: TRBV6-5; j_gene: TRBJ2-7; d_gene: -
CDR3aa: CASKLLGDTQYF; CDR3nt: TGTGCCAGCAAGCTCCTCGGGGATACGCAGTATTTT; abundance: -; v_gene: TRBV6-2/TRBV6-3; j_gene: TRBJ2-3; d_gene: -
CDR3aa: CASSQESGTTTNEKLFF; CDR3nt: TGCGCCAGCAGCCAGGAATCCGGGACAACAACTAATGAAAAACTGTTTTTT; abundance: -; v_gene: TRBV4-1; j_gene: TRBJ1-4; d_gene: -
CDR3aa: CASSLGAGVQTDTQYF; CDR3nt: TGTGCCAGCAGCTTAGGAGCGGGGGTTCAGACAGATACGCAGTATTTT; abundance: -; v_gene: TRBV7-6; j_gene: TRBJ2-3; d_gene: TRBD2
CDR3aa: CASSSQRGAGYGYTF; CDR3nt: TGTGCCAGCAGCTCCCAAAGGGGGGCGGGCTATGGCTACACCTTC; abundance: few; v_gene: TRBV7-2; j_gene: TRBJ1-2; d_gene: -
CDR3aa: CASSPTPVPAGYTF; CDR3nt: TGTGCCAGCAGCCCAACGCCAGTACCAGCTGGCTACACCTTC; abundance: -; v_gene: TRBV7-8; j_gene: TRBJ1-2; d_gene: -
CDR3aa: CASSGTAYEQFF; CDR3nt: TGTGCCAGCAGTGGGACGGCCTATGAGCAGTTCTTC; abundance: many; v_gene: TRBV12-3/TRBV12-4; j_gene: TRBJ2-1; d_gene: -
CDR3aa: CASSTTRETQYF; CDR3nt: TGTGCCAGCAGCACTACTCGAGAGACCCAGTACTTC; abundance: many; v_gene: TRBV2; j_gene: TRBJ2-5; d_gene: -
CDR3aa: CATSRGRAGNNEQFF; CDR3nt: TGTGCCACCAGCAGAGGACGGGCCGGTAACAATGAGCAGTTCTTC; abundance: many; v_gene: TRBV15; j_gene: TRBJ2-1; d_gene: -
CDR3aa: CASSPSISYNSPLHF; CDR3nt: TGTGCCAGCAGCCCTTCGATCTCCTATAATTCACCCCTCCACTTT; abundance: -; v_gene: TRBV7-8; j_gene: TRBJ1-6; d_gene: -
CDR3aa: CASSPQARGSEQYF; CDR3nt: TGTGCCAGCAGCCCCCAGGCTCGAGGCAGTGAGCAGTACTTC; abundance: -; v_gene: TRBV28; j_gene: TRBJ2-5; d_gene: -
CDR3aa: CASNPGSATNEKLFF; CDR3nt: TGTGCCAGCAACCCGGGAAGTGCAACTAATGAAAAACTGTTTTTT; abundance: -; v_gene: TRBV6-1; j_gene: TRBJ1-4; d_gene: -
CDR3aa: CASSYSRTGNGYTF; CDR3nt: TGTGCCAGCAGTTACTCCAGAACAGGAAATGGCTACACCTTC; abundance: few; v_gene: TRBV6-2/TRBV6-3; j_gene: TRBJ1-2; d_gene: -
CDR3aa: CASGRDTDTQYF; CDR3nt: TGTGCTAGTGGCCGTGACACAGATACGCAGTATTTT; abundance: many; v_gene: TRBV12-5; j_gene: TRBJ2-3; d_gene: -